The clone carrying this T cell receptor beta chain was counted only a few times. This record comes from a study of shared clonotypes between healthy human individuals. Trimming stripped 0 bases from V and 2 bases from J, with 6 bases between. The CDR3 is made up of 14 amino acids. Germline V gene sequence: CDR1 SGDLS, CDR2 YYNGEE. About 90 million PBMCs per unsorted sample were used for genomic DNA. In the original workflow: ImmunoSEQ junction-only sequences lacked quality scores, so their filtering differed. Profiling relied on immunoSEQ multiplex PCR, and the TCRdb table lists in-frame clones only, not all of them. V, J and clone size are those of that table, while D and trimming were read from the DNA. The table records about 490,000 clones, roughly 80% of them present only once.

The source of this sequence is a woman aged 40 to 50 in good health. Some clones in this sample may be carry-over from other donors' samples. The sample consisted of PBMCs. The chain recombines TRBV9 with TRBJ2-1; D not certain. DNA for the CDR3: TGTGCCAGCAGCGTAGCGCTCCCCTACAATGAGCAGTTCTTC. It translates to CASSVALPYNEQFF.